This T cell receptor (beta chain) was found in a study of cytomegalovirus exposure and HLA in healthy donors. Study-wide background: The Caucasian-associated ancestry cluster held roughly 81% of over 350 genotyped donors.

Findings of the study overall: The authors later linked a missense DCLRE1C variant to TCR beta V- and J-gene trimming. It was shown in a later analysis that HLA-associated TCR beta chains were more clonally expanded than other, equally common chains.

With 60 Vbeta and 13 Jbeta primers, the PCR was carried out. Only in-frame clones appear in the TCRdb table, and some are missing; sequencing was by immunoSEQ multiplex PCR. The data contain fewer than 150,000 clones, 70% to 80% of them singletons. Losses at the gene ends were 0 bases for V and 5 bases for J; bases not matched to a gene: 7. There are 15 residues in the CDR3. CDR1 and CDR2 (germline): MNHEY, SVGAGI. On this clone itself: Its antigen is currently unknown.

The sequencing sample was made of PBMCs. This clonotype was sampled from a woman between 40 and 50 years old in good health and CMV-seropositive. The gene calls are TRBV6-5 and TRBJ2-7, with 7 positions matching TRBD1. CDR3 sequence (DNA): TGTGCCAGCAGTTACTCGGGCAGGGGGAAGAACGAGCAGTACTTC. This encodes CASSYSGRGKNEQYF.